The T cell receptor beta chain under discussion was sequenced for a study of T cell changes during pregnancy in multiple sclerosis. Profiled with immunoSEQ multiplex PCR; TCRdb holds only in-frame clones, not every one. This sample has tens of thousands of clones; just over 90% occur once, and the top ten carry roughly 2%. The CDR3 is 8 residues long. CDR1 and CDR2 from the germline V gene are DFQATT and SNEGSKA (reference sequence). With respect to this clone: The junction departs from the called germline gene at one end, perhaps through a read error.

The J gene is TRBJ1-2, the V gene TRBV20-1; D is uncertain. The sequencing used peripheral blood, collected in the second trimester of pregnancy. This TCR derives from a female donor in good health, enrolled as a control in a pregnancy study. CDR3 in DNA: TGCAGTGCTAGGCGGGGAATCTTC. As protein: CSARRGIF.